One T cell receptor (beta chain) is described in this entry. The CDR3 contains 13 residues. Germline values: CDR1 MGHDK, CDR2 SYGVNS. Trimming left V 5 bases short and J 0 bases short, with 7 bases between. The source of the sample is a study of cytotoxic CD8 clonotypes in ibrutinib-treated CLL. Using immunoSEQ multiplex PCR, the repertoire was profiled, and TCRdb retains in-frame clones only, with some absent. The sample yields some 350,000 clones, 60% to 80% seen once. The V call is TRBV25-1, the J call TRBJ2-5; D not resolved. The sequencing here drew on PBMCs, taken after 36 months of ibrutinib treatment. This clonotype was obtained from a human donor with chronic lymphocytic leukemia. The CDR3 DNA follows: TGTGCCAGCAGTATGACGTACCAAGAGACCCAGTACTTC. Amino acids: CASSMTYQETQYF.